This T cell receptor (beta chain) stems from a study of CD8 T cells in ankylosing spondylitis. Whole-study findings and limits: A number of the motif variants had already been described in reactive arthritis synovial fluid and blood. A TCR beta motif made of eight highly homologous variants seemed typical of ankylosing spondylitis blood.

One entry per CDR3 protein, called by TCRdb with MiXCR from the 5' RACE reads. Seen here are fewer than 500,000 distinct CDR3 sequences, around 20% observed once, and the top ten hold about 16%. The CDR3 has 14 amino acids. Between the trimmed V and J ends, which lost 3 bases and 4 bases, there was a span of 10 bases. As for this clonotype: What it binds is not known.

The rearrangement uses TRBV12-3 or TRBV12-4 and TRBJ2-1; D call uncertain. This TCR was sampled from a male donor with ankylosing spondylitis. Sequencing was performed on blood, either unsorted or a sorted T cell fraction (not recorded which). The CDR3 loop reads CASSFPPRYNEQFF. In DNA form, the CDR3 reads TGTGCCAGCAGTTTCCCCCCGCGGTACAATGAGCAGTTCTTC.